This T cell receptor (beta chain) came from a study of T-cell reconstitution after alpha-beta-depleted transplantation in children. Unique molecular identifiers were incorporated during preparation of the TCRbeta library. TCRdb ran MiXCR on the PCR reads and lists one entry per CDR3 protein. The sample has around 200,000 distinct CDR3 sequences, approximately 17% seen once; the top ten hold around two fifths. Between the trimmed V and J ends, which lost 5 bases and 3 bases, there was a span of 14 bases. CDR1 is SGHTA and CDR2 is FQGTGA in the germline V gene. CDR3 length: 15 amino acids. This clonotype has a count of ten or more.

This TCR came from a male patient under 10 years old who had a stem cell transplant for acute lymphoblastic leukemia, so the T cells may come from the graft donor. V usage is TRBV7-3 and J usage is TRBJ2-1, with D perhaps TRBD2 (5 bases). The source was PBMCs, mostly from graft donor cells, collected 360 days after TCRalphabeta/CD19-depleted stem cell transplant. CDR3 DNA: TGTGCCAGCAGCGACCTAGGACTGAACTACAATGAGCAGTTCTTC. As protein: CASSDLGLNYNEQFF.